This paragraph reports one T cell receptor beta chain. What it recognizes is unknown. The conserved phenylalanine or tryptophan normally closing the CDR3 is absent here, so this likely arose from a read error. TCR alpha and beta CDR3 regions were amplified from RNA using iRepertoire nested multiplex PCR. TCRdb itself ran the multiplex PCR reads through MiXCR, one entry per CDR3 protein. The sample has more than 300,000 distinct CDR3 sequences; roughly two fifths are singletons. Germline lookup yields CDR1 MNHEY and CDR2 SVGEGT. The V gene lost 2 bases and the J gene lost 6 bases, with 14 bases spanning the gap. The CDR3 extends over 14 amino acids. The data were obtained in a study of glioma-infiltrating T cells. Study-wide context: WHO grade II oligodendrogliomas or astrocytomas, plus non-recurrent WHO grade IV glioblastomas, were sampled.

Study results and limitations: A blood CDR3 motif signature was depleted in highly divergent patients.

The sample taken for sequencing was glioma tissue, nonneoplastic brain tissue, or PBMCs (not recorded which). The sequence was obtained from a human donor with low-grade glioma or glioblastoma, undergoing nonglioma brain surgery, or in good health (not recorded which). V and J are TRBV6-2 or TRBV6-3 and TRBJ2-7, with D possibly called TRBD1 or TRBD2 (5 bases each). CDR3 region: CASSYVGLRGEQYL. The CDR3 DNA reads TGTGCCAGCAGTTACGTTGGACTGAGGGGCGAGCAGTACCTC.